Listed here is a single T cell receptor (beta chain). What it recognizes is unknown. This sample is part of a study of shared clonotypes between healthy human individuals. Study conclusions and caveats: The donor pool, a small one, limited the genetic and exposure-history diversity represented. In this cohort, only blood was sampled, and tissue repertoires likely differ.

Clones were read by immunoSEQ multiplex PCR, and TCRdb kept only the in-frame ones, dropping some. Among 600,000 to 800,000 clones listed, 72% were seen once. Recent vaccinations or acute infections were absent in the healthy HIV-negative adult donors. The CDR3 is 15 amino acids. In germline, CDR1 is MNHEY, CDR2 SVGAGI. V was pared by 6 bases and J by 0 bases, with 14 bases between. The source is a woman aged 25 to 39 in good health. The chain carries TRBV6-5 and TRBJ1-1; D call uncertain. Sequencing input: memory CD4+ T cells sorted from blood. The sample's subset: CD45RA-negative fraction. CDR3 DNA: TGTGCCAGCAGCCGCCGACAAGTTATGAACACTGAAGCTTTCTTT. Amino acid sequence: CASSRRQVMNTEAFF.